The 9 T cell receptor beta chains in this list originate from one sample, sequenced in a study of beta chain features in type 1 diabetes. General study results and limits: TCRB CDR3s were moderately but significantly shorter in Type 1 diabetes patients in all four CD4+ subsets.

All of the isolated RNA was reverse transcribed, so expressed TCRB transcripts were sequenced. The table came from immunoSEQ multiplex PCR; TCRdb's copy has only in-frame clones and leaves some out. The sample records 100,000 to 150,000 clones, 7.5% to 9.5% being singletons. Their antigen targets remain unknown. Specimen: central memory CD4+ T cells from blood. The origin of the receptors is a man aged 30 to 45 with type 1 diabetes.

This clone was picked up a small number of times. This chain links TRBV5-6 with TRBJ1-2; weak D call: TRBD1 (6 bases). Trimming pared 2 bases from V and 13 bases from J, leaving 15 bases between. The CDR3 totals 12 residues. The germline gives CDR1 SGHDT, CDR2 YYEEEE. As DNA, the CDR3 is TGTGCCAGCAGCTTCGGGACACCTGGGCGCACCTTC. Its translation is CASSFGTPGRTF.

The sample holds a few counts of this clone. The chain recombines TRBV9 with TRBJ2-3, with D tentatively TRBD2 (5 bases). CDR3 length equals 15 residues. The V end was cut by 4 bases, the J end by 6 bases, with 18 bases between. Germline loops: CDR1 SGDLS, CDR2 YYNGEE. CDR3 sequence: CASSPHGELTDTQYF. The CDR3, as DNA: TGTGCCAGCAGCCCTCATGGGGAGCTTACGGATACGCAGTATTTT.

The chain links TRBV7-3 to TRBJ2-3, with 7 nucleotides matching TRBD2. Germline-derived CDR1 and CDR2 are SGHTA and FQGTGA. This CDR3 is 15 amino acids long. V shed 5 bases, J shed 2 bases, and the junction held 7 bases outside the gene matches. The CDR3 DNA sequence: TGTGCCAGCAGCCGGGGGGTAGCCTACACAGATACGCAGTATTTT. Amino acids: CASSRGVAYTDTQYF.

This clone was seen more than once but under ten times. The chain links TRBV7-2 to TRBJ2-5, with 7 nucleotides matching TRBD2. Per germline, CDR1 SGHTA and CDR2 FQGNSA. V shed 6 bases and J 2 bases; nucleotides not matched to a gene: 6. The CDR3 contains 14 residues. In DNA, the CDR3 is TGTGCCAGCAGTCGGGGGGTGATACAAGAGACCCAGTACTTC. The encoded protein is CASSRGVIQETQYF. The complete variable domain, with remaining parts taken from reference TRBV7-2 and TRBJ2-5, reads GAGVSQSPSNKVTEKGKDVELRCDPISGHTALYWYRQSLGQGLEFLIYFQGNSAPDKSGLPSDRFSAERTGGSVSTLTIQRTQQEDSAVYLCASSRGVIQETQYFGPGTRLLVL.

This rearrangement joins TRBV7-3 to TRBJ2-6; TRBD1 matches 10 bases. The CDR3 consists of 16 residues. Germline CDR1 and CDR2: SGHTA and FQGTGA. Germline trimming cut 7 bases from V and 3 bases from J; bases unmatched to any gene: 6. DNA of the CDR3: TGTGCCAGCAAACGGACAGGGGGAAGTGGGGCCAACGTCCTGACTTTC. Translating it yields CASKRTGGSGANVLTF.

Only a few counts were recorded for this clone. The junction shows a germline mismatch at one end, possibly a read error. V gene TRBV6-6 combines with J gene TRBJ2-7; TRBD1 matches 8 bases. Germline V CDR1 and CDR2: MNHNY, SVGAGI (reference sequence). The CDR3 is made up of 15 amino acids. The CDR3 protein is CASSNSPGQALEQYF. The DNA for the CDR3 is TGTGCCAGCAGTAACTCCCCGGGACAGGCCTTGGAGCAGTACTTC.

The J gene is TRBJ1-2, the V gene TRBV28, with D perhaps matching TRBD1 (5 bases). Germline V gene lookup returns CDR1 MDHEN and CDR2 SYDVKM. V lost 4 bases and J 8 bases, leaving 8 bases between the germline ends. The CDR3 runs to 11 residues. CDR3 residues: CASSSRQGYTF. The CDR3 DNA reads TGTGCCAGCAGTTCCCGACAGGGCTACACCTTC.

The V call is TRBV5-6, the J call TRBJ2-7; 7 bases line up with TRBD2. Germline CDR1 and CDR2: SGHDT and YYEEEE. The CDR3 length is 15 residues. V was pared by 4 bases and J by 5 bases, with 12 bases of the junction left unmatched. CDR3 DNA sequence: TGTGCCAGCAGCCGAAGGGAGGGCACCGTCCACGAGCAGTACTTC. Encoded protein: CASSRREGTVHEQYF. The whole variable domain, remainder taken from reference TRBV5-6 and TRBJ2-7, is DAGVTQSPTHLIKTRGQQVTLRCSPKSGHDTVSWYQQALGQGPQFIFQYYEEEERQRGNFPDRFSGHQFPNYSSELNVNALLLGDSALYLCASSRREGTVHEQYFGPGTRLTVT.

The table lists this clone with a few counts. The chain couples TRBV4-1 to TRBJ1-2; D gene ambiguous. Trimming stripped 4 bases from V and 8 bases from J, with 20 bases between. CDR3 length equals 15 residues. Germline V gene lookup returns CDR1 MGHRA and CDR2 YSYEKL. The CDR3 DNA follows: TGCGCCAGCAGCCTTCCGGGAGGCCCGCTCCAGGGCTACACCTTC. Translated, it gives CASSLPGGPLQGYTF.